Sequencing of this TCR beta chain was carried out in a study of cytomegalovirus exposure and HLA in healthy donors. Trimming removed 5 bases at V and 4 bases at J, with 11 bases between. Per the germline V gene, CDR1 is SGHTA and CDR2 is FQGNSA. The CDR3 sequence is 13 residues long. A multiplex PCR was run with 60 Vbeta primers and 13 Jbeta primers. Repertoires were generated with immunoSEQ multiplex PCR, while TCRdb's copy carries only in-frame clones and drops some. The table records approximately 110,000 clones, roughly 74% of them present only once. The clonotype originates from a man aged 35-49 years in good health and CMV-seronegative. The V call is TRBV7-2, the J call TRBJ1-2, with unresolved D. The sequenced material came from PBMCs. The CDR3, as DNA: TGTGCCAGCAGCATCGACATTTCCTATGGCTACACCTTC. This translates into CASSIDISYGYTF.